This T cell receptor (beta chain) was identified in a study of cytomegalovirus exposure and HLA in healthy donors. Study as a whole: Unique TCRs from HLA-typed donors, 70 million to 100 million of them, were held in an early data release.

CDR1 is KGHSH, CDR2 LQKENI, per germline. The CDR3 length is 14 residues. The germline V and J ends were trimmed by 4 bases and 6 bases, with 13 bases remaining between them. PCR amplification relied on 60 Vbeta primers (plus 13 Jbeta primers). Data came from immunoSEQ multiplex PCR; TCRdb stores just in-frame clones and leaves some out. The sample shows 90,000 to 140,000 clones, roughly 70% of them seen only once. This clone was detected once. Its antigen is unknown. Points from the study as a whole: The classifier was said to identify cytomegalovirus status with high specificity and sensitivity. A missense variant in DCLRE1C was later tied to TCR beta V- and J-gene trimming.

Sequenced material: PBMCs. This receptor was obtained from a man between 40 and 49 years old in good health and CMV-seronegative. This chain connects TRBV18 to TRBJ1-5; D is uncertain. The DNA for the CDR3 is TGTGCCAGCTCACTCACGCAGGTTCCTCAGCCCCAGCATTTT. Translating gives CASSLTQVPQPQHF.